The present entry profiles one TCR beta chain with its context. These data belong to a study of cytotoxic CD8 clonotypes in ibrutinib-treated CLL. This CDR3 contains 15 residues. CDR1 and CDR2 from the germline V gene are LGHNA and YNFKEQ. J gave up 2 bases and V 7 bases, and 5 bases lay outside the gene matches. Method: immunoSEQ multiplex PCR; TCRdb's copy keeps in-frame clones and lacks some. The sample records about 130,000 clones, roughly three quarters being singletons. The source is a human donor with chronic lymphocytic leukemia. The sequencing used PBMCs, collected after 24 months of ibrutinib treatment. The chain is built from TRBV4-2 and TRBJ1-3; 10 positions match TRBD1. The CDR3 nucleotides are TGTGCCAGCACCCCCGGGACAGGGGCTGGAAACACCATATATTTT. Protein: CASTPGTGAGNTIYF.